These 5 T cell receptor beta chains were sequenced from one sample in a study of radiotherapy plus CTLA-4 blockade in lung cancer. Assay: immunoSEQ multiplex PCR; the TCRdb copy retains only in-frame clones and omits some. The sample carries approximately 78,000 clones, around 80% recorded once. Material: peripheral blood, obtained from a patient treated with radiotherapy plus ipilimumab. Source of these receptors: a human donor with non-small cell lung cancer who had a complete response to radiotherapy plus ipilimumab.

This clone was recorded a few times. This CDR3 is CASSLDGKETQYF. CDR3 in DNA: TGTGCCAGCAGCTTAGATGGAAAAGAGACCCAGTACTTC. The chain carries TRBV11-3 and TRBJ2-5; D is uncertain. V dropped 0 bases and J dropped 3 bases, with 5 bases sitting between them. The germline gives CDR1 SGHNT, CDR2 YENEEA. This CDR3 is 13 amino acids long.

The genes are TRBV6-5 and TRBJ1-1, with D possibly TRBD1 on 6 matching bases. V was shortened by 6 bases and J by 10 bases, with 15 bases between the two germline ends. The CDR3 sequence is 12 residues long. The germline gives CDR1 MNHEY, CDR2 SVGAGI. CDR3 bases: TGTGCCAGCAGCCTAACAGGGCGAATAGCTTTCTTT. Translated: CASSLTGRIAFF.

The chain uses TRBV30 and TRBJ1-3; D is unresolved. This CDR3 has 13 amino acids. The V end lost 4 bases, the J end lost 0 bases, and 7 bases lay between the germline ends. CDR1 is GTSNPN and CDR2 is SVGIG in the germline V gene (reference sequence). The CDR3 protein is CAWTRDSGNTIYF. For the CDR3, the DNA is TGTGCCTGGACCCGGGACTCTGGAAACACCATATATTTT.

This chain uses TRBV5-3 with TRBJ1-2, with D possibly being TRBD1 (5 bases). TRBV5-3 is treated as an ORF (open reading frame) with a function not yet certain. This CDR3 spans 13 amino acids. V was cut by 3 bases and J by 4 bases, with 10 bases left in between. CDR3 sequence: CARSCRASYGYTF. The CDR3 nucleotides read TGTGCCAGAAGCTGCAGGGCTAGCTATGGCTACACCTTC.

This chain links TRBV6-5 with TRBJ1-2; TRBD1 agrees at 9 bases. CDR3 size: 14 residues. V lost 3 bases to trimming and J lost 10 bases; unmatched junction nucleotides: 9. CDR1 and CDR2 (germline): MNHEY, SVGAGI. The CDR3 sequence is CASSYSPGQGAYTF. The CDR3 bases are TGTGCCAGCAGTTATTCTCCGGGACAGGGAGCCTACACCTTC.